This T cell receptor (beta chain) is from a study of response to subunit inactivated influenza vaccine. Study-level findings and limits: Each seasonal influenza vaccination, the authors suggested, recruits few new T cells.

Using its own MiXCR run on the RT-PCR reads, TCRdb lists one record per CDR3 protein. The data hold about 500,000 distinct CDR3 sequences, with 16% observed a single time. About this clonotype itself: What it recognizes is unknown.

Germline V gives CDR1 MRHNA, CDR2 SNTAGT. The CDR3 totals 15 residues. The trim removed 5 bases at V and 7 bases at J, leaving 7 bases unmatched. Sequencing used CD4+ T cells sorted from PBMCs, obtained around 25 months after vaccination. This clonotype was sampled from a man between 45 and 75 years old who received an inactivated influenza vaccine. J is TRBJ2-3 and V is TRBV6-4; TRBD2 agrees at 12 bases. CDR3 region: CASSPTSGRGNTQYF. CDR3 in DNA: TGTGCCAGCAGTCCGACTAGCGGGAGAGGCAATACGCAGTATTTT.